This TCR beta chain was recovered during a study of cytomegalovirus exposure and HLA in healthy donors. Overall study: There were more than 350 genotyped donors. Of these, roughly 80% fell in the genetic ancestry cluster associated with self-reported Caucasian donors.

Worth noting for this clone: Its specificity is not known.

PCR used 60 Vbeta primers and 13 Jbeta primers. Assay used: immunoSEQ multiplex PCR; TCRdb lists only in-frame clones, some missing. The table lists over 150,000 clones, approximately 79% of them singletons. Study-wide results and caveats: Analysis was carried out at a later point, and it linked a missense DCLRE1C variant to TCR beta V- and J-gene trimming.

The CDR3 has 14 amino acids. V gave up 2 bases and J gave up 4 bases, with 11 bases separating them. Looked up from germline, CDR1 is SGHRS and CDR2 is YFSETQ. The specimen sequenced was PBMCs. This clonotype was obtained from a girl aged 5-17 years in good health and CMV-seropositive. The rearrangement joins TRBV5-1 to TRBJ2-3; a possible D gene is TRBD2 (5 bases). This chain's CDR3 is CASSLGLPPDTQYF. CDR3 DNA sequence: TGCGCCAGCAGCTTAGGACTCCCCCCAGATACGCAGTATTTT.